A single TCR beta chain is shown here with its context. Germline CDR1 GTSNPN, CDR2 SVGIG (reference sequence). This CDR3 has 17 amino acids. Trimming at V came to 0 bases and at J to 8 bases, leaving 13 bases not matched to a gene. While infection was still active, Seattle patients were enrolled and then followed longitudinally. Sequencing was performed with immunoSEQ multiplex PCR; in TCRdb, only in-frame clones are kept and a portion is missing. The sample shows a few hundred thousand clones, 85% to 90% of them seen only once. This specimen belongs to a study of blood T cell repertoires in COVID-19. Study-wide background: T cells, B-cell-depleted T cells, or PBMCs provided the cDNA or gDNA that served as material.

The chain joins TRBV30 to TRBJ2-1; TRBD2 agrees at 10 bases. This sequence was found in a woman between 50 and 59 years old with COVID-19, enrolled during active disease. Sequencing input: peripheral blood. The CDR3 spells CAWSVPWASGSFYEQFF. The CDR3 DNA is TGTGCCTGGAGTGTTCCTTGGGCTAGCGGGAGTTTCTATGAGCAGTTCTTC.